This T cell receptor (beta chain) was recorded in a study of T cells in Graves' hyperthyroidism and ophthalmopathy. General observations from the study: Median prediction lead before ophthalmopathy onset was 6.5 months with the model.

The trim removed 5 bases at V and 6 bases at J, leaving 6 bases unmatched. CDR3 size: 13 residues. This clonotype was detected ten times or more. Its target is not known. RNA transcripts served as the template for amplifying TCR beta CDR3 regions. HTBI primers drove first-round RT-PCR of the TCR CDR3. Via MiXCR, TCRdb re-called the multiplex PCR reads, giving one row per CDR3 protein. The sample gives roughly 710,000 distinct CDR3 sequences, over 35% of which show up once; less than 35% is in the top ten. The hyperthyroidism patients had all been newly diagnosed, and their disease duration was under 2 months. Their ages ranged from 18 to 65 years. In making diagnoses, clinical symptoms, serum thyroxine and TRAb, thyroid ultrasound and orbital computed tomography were all used.

V is TRBV12-3 or TRBV12-4 and J is TRBJ2-5; 7 positions agree with TRBD1. Sequencing input: blood. This sequence was found in a middle-aged woman with Graves' hyperthyroidism. The CDR3 spells CASSPTGSKTQYF. For the CDR3, the DNA is TGTGCCAGCAGTCCGACAGGGTCCAAGACCCAGTACTTC.